Following are 31 T cell receptor beta chains from one sample sequenced in a study of shared clonotypes between healthy human individuals. Naive CD8 cells, CD45RO-negative and positively selected for CCR7, excluded terminally differentiated effector memory CD45RA+ cells. Assay: immunoSEQ multiplex PCR; the TCRdb copy retains only in-frame clones and omits some. The sample has some 2,000,000 clones, about 94% seen once; the top ten hold approximately 1.2%. Sequenced sample: naive CD8+ T cells sorted from blood. The source of these receptors is a man aged 18 to 35 in good health.

Regarding this clone: This specimen includes other DNA sequences encoding the same CDR3. This chain joins TRBV13 and TRBJ2-3; 7 bases fit TRBD1. Unmatched junction bases numbered 0, after V lost 3 bases and J lost 0 bases. The CDR3 loop spans 14 amino acids. Germline lookup yields CDR1 PRHDT and CDR2 FYEKMQ (reference sequence). CDR3 in amino acids: CASSLTGSTDTQYF. DNA of the CDR3: TGTGCCAGCAGCTTGACAGGGAGCACAGATACGCAGTATTTT.

The rearrangement joins TRBV27 to TRBJ1-2; D gene unclear. Trimming took off 5 bases at V and 6 bases at J, with 16 bases between the two ends. The CDR3 runs to 14 residues. CDR1 and CDR2 from the germline V gene are MNHEY and SMNVEV (reference sequence). The CDR3 here is CASSPVGYLNGYTF. The CDR3 DNA sequence: TGTGCCAGCAGTCCCGTGGGGTACCTAAATGGCTACACCTTC.

The chain combines TRBV7-2 with TRBJ1-2; D not certain. The CDR3 is 16 residues long. V was pared by 2 bases and J by 1 base, with 14 bases between. Per germline, CDR1 SGHTA and CDR2 FQGNSA. The CDR3: CASSLMSYGVNYGYTF. DNA for the CDR3: TGTGCCAGCAGCTTAATGAGCTACGGGGTTAACTATGGCTACACCTTC.

This chain joins TRBV25-1 and TRBJ1-2; TRBD1 matches at 8 bases. Trimming took 5 bases from V and 5 from J; bases not matched to a gene: 16. The CDR3 covers 17 residues. CDR1 is MGHDK and CDR2 is SYGVNS in the germline V gene. CDR3 loop: CASSLLDTTGDFYGYTF. As DNA, the CDR3 is TGTGCCAGCAGTCTCCTTGACACGACAGGGGACTTTTATGGCTACACCTTC.

For the CDR3, the DNA is TGTGCCAGCAGGAAAGTCGGGGCGGGAGACACCGGGGAGCTGTTTTTT. As protein: CASRKVGAGDTGELFF. This chain joins TRBV7-2 and TRBJ2-2, with 7 bases matching TRBD2. The CDR3 consists of 16 residues. After removal of 6 bases from V and 3 bases from J, the junction contained 10 bases not matched to a gene. Germline CDR1 is SGHTA and CDR2 is FQGNSA.

The rearrangement joins TRBV11-2 to TRBJ1-4; D remains unclear. The CDR3 is 12 residues long. V lost 1 base, J lost 8 bases, and 5 bases lay in between. Germline CDR1 and CDR2: SGHAT and FQNNGV. CDR3 DNA: TGTGCCAGCAGCTTAGGACAAGAAAAACTGTTTTTT. Encoded protein: CASSLGQEKLFF.

V gene TRBV6-1 combines with J gene TRBJ2-1; 7 bases match TRBD2. The trim removed 1 base at V and 5 bases at J, leaving 5 bases unmatched. The CDR3 runs to 15 residues. Germline V gives CDR1 MNHNS, CDR2 SASEGT. CDR3 sequence reads: CASSEETSPNNEQFF. CDR3 bases: TGTGCCAGCAGTGAAGAGACTAGCCCTAACAATGAGCAGTTCTTC.

The chain carries TRBV27 and TRBJ2-1; 10 positions match TRBD2. Germline CDR1 and CDR2: MNHEY and SMNVEV (reference sequence). The CDR3 extends over 14 amino acids. V was clipped by 6 bases and J by 5 bases; unmatched bases: 4. The CDR3 spells CASSLTSGDNEQFF. The CDR3 bases are TGTGCCAGCAGCCTCACTAGCGGGGACAATGAGCAGTTCTTC.

This chain joins TRBV19 and TRBJ1-1; D may be TRBD1 (5 bases). Germline V gene lookup returns CDR1 LNHDA and CDR2 SQIVND (reference sequence). With 6 bases removed from V and 2 bases from J, the gap between germline ends came to 13 bases. CDR3 length equals 14 residues. CDR3 residues: CASRLPDSNTEAFF. In nucleotides, the CDR3 is TGTGCCAGTAGACTACCAGACAGCAACACTGAAGCTTTCTTT.

V is TRBV2 and J is TRBJ2-7; no reliable D call. Germline V gene lookup returns CDR1 SNHLY and CDR2 FYNNEI. The V end was cut by 2 bases, the J end by 0 bases, with 11 bases between. CDR3 size: 15 residues. Here the CDR3 reads CASSESRPSSYEQYF. CDR3 DNA: TGTGCCAGCAGTGAAAGCAGGCCGAGCTCCTACGAGCAGTACTTC.

Notes on this clone: Germline and junction disagree at one end, which may indicate a read error. The chain has TRBV25-1 and TRBJ2-7, with 10 bases fitting TRBD1. The germline CDR1 and CDR2 sequences are MGHDK and SYGVNS. This CDR3 has 15 residues. In DNA form, the CDR3 reads TGTACCAGCAGGGGGGACAGGGGTCGGGCCTACGAGCAGTACTTC. Residues: CTSRGDRGRAYEQYF.

The chain combines TRBV28 with TRBJ1-4; D is ambiguous. Germline CDR1 MDHEN, CDR2 SYDVKM. CDR3 size: 11 residues. V was shortened by 6 bases and J by 8 bases, with 7 bases between the two germline ends. In DNA, the CDR3 is TGTGCCAGCAGCCGGTCCGAAAAACTGTTTTTT. It specifies CASSRSEKLFF.

The chain uses TRBV15 and TRBJ2-7; 9 nucleotides agree with TRBD2. The CDR3 contains 15 residues. Germline-derived CDR1 and CDR2 are LNHNV and YYDKDF (reference sequence). The V gene end was trimmed by 6 bases and the J gene end by 0 bases; junction bases not matched to a gene: 6. The CDR3, as DNA: TGTGCCACCAGGCACACTAGCGGGCCCTCCTACGAGCAGTACTTC. This sequence encodes CATRHTSGPSYEQYF.

With regard to this clone: This same CDR3 is encoded by further DNA sequences in the sample. The CDR3 reads CASSHPDSSYEQYF. In nucleotides, the CDR3 is TGTGCCAGCAGCCATCCAGACAGCTCCTACGAGCAGTACTTC. The J gene is TRBJ2-7, the V gene TRBV7-9, with D perhaps matching TRBD1 (5 bases). Germline values: CDR1 SEHNR, CDR2 FQNEAQ (reference sequence). V lost 5 bases, J lost 0 bases, and 11 bases lay in between. This CDR3 is built from 14 residues.

The rearrangement links TRBV7-6 to TRBJ1-2; maybe TRBD1 (5 bases). V lost 1 base, J lost 0 bases, and 9 bases lay in between. The CDR3 runs to 15 residues. Germline values: CDR1 SGHVS, CDR2 FNYEAQ. CDR3 region: CASSLGGDANYGYTF. The CDR3 coding sequence is TGTGCCAGCAGCTTAGGGGGGGATGCTAACTATGGCTACACCTTC.

The chain combines TRBV5-6 with TRBJ2-3, with D maybe TRBD1 (6 bases). Germline V gene sequence: CDR1 SGHDT, CDR2 YYEEEE. The V end lost 2 bases, the J end lost 2 bases, and 15 bases lay between the germline ends. This CDR3 region has 16 residues. The CDR3 loop reads CASSFTGLGVTDTQYF. In nucleotides, the CDR3 is TGTGCCAGCAGCTTTACAGGGTTAGGGGTCACAGATACGCAGTATTTT.

The chain combines TRBV25-1 with TRBJ2-7; D is undetermined. The germline gives CDR1 MGHDK, CDR2 SYGVNS. V gave up 1 base and J gave up 3 bases, with 7 bases separating them. This CDR3 spans 13 amino acids. For the CDR3, the DNA is TGTGCCAGCAGTGAATTAACAGTCTACGAGCAGTACTTC. Translating gives CASSELTVYEQYF.

This chain uses TRBV7-9 with TRBJ2-7, with TRBD2 as a possible D gene (7 bases). This CDR3 spans 15 amino acids. Germline CDR1 SEHNR, CDR2 FQNEAQ (reference sequence). V gave up 5 bases and J gave up 4 bases, with 18 bases separating them. The CDR3 sequence is CASSPLEGGWYEQYF. CDR3 DNA sequence: TGTGCCAGCAGCCCCTTGGAGGGGGGGTGGTACGAGCAGTACTTC.

The rearrangement uses TRBV10-2 and TRBJ2-7; 7 bases align to TRBD2. Trimming removed 5 bases from V and 6 bases from J; junction bases left unmatched: 13. Germline V lookup: CDR1 WSHSY, CDR2 SAAADI. The CDR3 runs to 15 residues. CDR3 in amino acids: CASSFPITSAAEQYF. CDR3 DNA sequence: TGCGCCAGCAGTTTCCCGATTACTAGCGCCGCCGAGCAGTACTTC.

This rearrangement joins TRBV7-9 to TRBJ2-7, with TRBD1 identical over 7 bases. V lost 4 bases to trimming and J lost 4 bases; unmatched junction nucleotides: 10. Germline CDR1 and CDR2: SEHNR and FQNEAQ (reference sequence). The CDR3 runs 15 residues. CDR3 loop: CASSSGTGTVYEQYF. CDR3 bases: TGTGCCAGCAGCTCCGGTACCGGGACAGTTTACGAGCAGTACTTC.

This chain links TRBV4-2 with TRBJ2-7, with TRBD2 matching 11 bases. V shed 0 bases, J shed 4 bases, and the junction held 5 bases outside the gene matches. Germline lookup yields CDR1 LGHNA and CDR2 YNFKEQ. The CDR3 has 16 residues. CDR3 loop: CASSQDGGLADYEQYF. The CDR3 coding sequence is TGTGCCAGCAGCCAAGATGGGGGACTAGCGGATTACGAGCAGTACTTC.

The genes are TRBV11-2 and TRBJ1-4; D call uncertain. V gave up 5 bases and J gave up 13 bases, with 14 bases separating them. Germline V CDR1 and CDR2: SGHAT, FQNNGV. This CDR3 is built from 12 residues. The CDR3 is CASSLGTGRLFF. The CDR3 DNA reads as TGTGCCAGCAGCCTAGGCACCGGTAGACTGTTTTTT.

As to this clone: The sample carries other DNA sequences with the same CDR3. The chain recombines TRBV27 with TRBJ1-1; no reliable D call. The V gene's germline CDR1 is MNHEY and CDR2 SMNVEV (reference sequence). The CDR3 contains 14 residues. The V end lost 1 base, the J end lost 0 bases, and 6 bases lay between the germline ends. CDR3 residues: CASSLFALNTEAFF. The DNA of the CDR3 is TGTGCCAGCAGTTTATTTGCATTGAACACTGAAGCTTTCTTT.

This chain uses TRBV11-2 with TRBJ2-5, with a tentative D call TRBD2 (6 bases). The V and J ends lost 1 base and 2 bases respectively, with 11 bases between them. The CDR3 has 15 residues. Germline loops: CDR1 SGHAT, CDR2 FQNNGV. The DNA for the CDR3 is TGTGCCAGCAGCTTAGCCCGGGAGACTCAAGAGACCCAGTACTTC. Translated: CASSLARETQETQYF.

This chain uses TRBV27 with TRBJ2-1; D is unclear. The CDR3 spans 17 residues. V lost 1 base, J lost 5 bases, and 18 bases lay in between. Germline assignment: CDR1 MNHEY and CDR2 SMNVEV (reference sequence). The CDR3 protein is CASSLLWEIGGNNEQFF. CDR3 DNA sequence: TGTGCCAGCAGTTTATTGTGGGAAATTGGTGGTAACAATGAGCAGTTCTTC.

J is TRBJ2-3 and V is TRBV2; D possibly uses TRBD1 or TRBD2 (5 bases each). Trimming shortened V by 6 bases and J by 5 bases, and 12 bases separated the two germline ends. Per the germline V gene, CDR1 is SNHLY and CDR2 is FYNNEI. The length of the CDR3 is 13 residues. The CDR3: CASRGPGVDTQYF. CDR3 nucleotide sequence: TGTGCCAGCAGGGGGCCCGGGGTAGATACGCAGTATTTT.

This sequence joins TRBV5-4 and TRBJ2-7; D tentatively fits TRBD1 or TRBD2 (5 bases each). The V and J ends lost 3 bases and 6 bases respectively, with 10 bases between them. The CDR3 has 12 amino acids. Per germline, CDR1 SGHNT and CDR2 YYREEE (reference sequence). The CDR3 loop reads CASSSGRGEQYF. The CDR3 DNA reads TGTGCCAGCAGCTCGGGACGCGGCGAGCAGTACTTC.

The genes are TRBV18 and TRBJ2-7; D ambiguous. CDR1 is KGHSH, CDR2 LQKENI, per germline. V lost 5 bases to trimming and J lost 7 bases, with 15 bases between them. The CDR3 totals 13 residues. The CDR3 sequence: CASSTRASGEQYF. In nucleotides, the CDR3 is TGTGCCAGCTCAACCCGGGCTTCTGGGGAGCAGTACTTC.

This chain connects TRBV29-1 to TRBJ1-2, with D uncertain. The CDR3 loop spans 14 amino acids. With 0 bases removed from V and 3 bases from J, the gap between germline ends came to 11 bases. The germline V gene encodes CDR1 SQVTM and CDR2 ANQGSEA. CDR3 DNA: TGCAGCGTTGAAGATGCGGGGTTGGACTATGGCTACACCTTC. Amino acid sequence: CSVEDAGLDYGYTF.

The chain joins TRBV7-9 to TRBJ2-1; tentatively, D is TRBD1 (6 bases). V gave up 2 bases and J gave up 6 bases, with 14 bases separating them. CDR1 is SEHNR and CDR2 is FQNEAQ in the germline V gene (reference sequence). This CDR3 comprises 15 residues. Here the CDR3 reads CASSLLGQTFNEQFF. CDR3 in DNA: TGTGCCAGCAGCTTACTTGGACAGACTTTCAATGAGCAGTTCTTC.

Concerning this clone itself: The same CDR3 also results from other DNA sequences found in this sample. The chain links TRBV6-5 to TRBJ2-7; D is uncertain. CDR1 is MNHEY, CDR2 SVGAGI, per germline. The V end was cut by 6 bases, the J end by 1 base, with 10 bases between. CDR3 length: 13 residues. This chain's CDR3 is CASSPLGSYEQYF. The CDR3 DNA follows: TGTGCCAGCAGCCCTCTCGGTTCCTACGAGCAGTACTTC.